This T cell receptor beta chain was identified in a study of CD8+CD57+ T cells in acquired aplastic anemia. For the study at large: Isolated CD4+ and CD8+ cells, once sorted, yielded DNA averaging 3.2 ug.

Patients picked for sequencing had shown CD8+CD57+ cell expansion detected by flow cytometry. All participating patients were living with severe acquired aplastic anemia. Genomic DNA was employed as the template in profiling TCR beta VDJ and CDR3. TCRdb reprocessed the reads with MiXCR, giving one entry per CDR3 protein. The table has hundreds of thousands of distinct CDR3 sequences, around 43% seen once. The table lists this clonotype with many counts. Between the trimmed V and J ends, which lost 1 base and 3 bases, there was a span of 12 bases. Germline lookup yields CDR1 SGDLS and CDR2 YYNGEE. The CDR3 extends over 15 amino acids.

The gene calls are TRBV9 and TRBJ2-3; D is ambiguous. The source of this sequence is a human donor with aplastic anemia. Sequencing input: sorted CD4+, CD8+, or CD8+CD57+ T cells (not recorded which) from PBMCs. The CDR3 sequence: CASSVSTRTTDTQYF. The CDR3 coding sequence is TGTGCCAGCAGCGTAAGTACCCGGACGACAGATACGCAGTATTTT.